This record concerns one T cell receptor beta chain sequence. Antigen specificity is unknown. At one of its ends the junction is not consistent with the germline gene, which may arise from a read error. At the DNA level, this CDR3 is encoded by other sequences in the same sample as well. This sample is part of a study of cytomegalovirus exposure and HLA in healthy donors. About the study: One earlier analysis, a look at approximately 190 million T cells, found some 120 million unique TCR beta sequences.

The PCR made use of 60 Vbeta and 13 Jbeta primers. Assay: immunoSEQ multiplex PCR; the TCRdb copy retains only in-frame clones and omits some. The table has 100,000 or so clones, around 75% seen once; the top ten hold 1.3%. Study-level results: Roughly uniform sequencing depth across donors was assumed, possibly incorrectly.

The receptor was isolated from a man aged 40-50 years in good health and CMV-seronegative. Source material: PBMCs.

CDR3 DNA sequence: TGTGCCAGTAGCTTAGAGGAGGACTATGGCTACACCTTC. Amino acid sequence: CASSLEEDYGYTF. V and J are TRBV13 and TRBJ1-2; D is unclear. The CDR3 consists of 13 residues. CDR1 and CDR2 (germline): PRHDT, FYEKMQ (reference sequence). Based on the CDR3 plus reference TRBV13 and TRBJ1-2, the full variable domain is AAGVIQSPRHLIKEKRETATLKCYPIPRHDTVYWYQQGPGQDPQFLISFYEKMQSDKGSIPDRFSAQQFSDYHSELNMSSLELGDSALYFCASSLEEDYGYTFGSGTRLTVV.